This is a list of T cell receptor beta chains from one sample in a study of T cells expressing NK-cell markers. TCRdb reprocessed the 5' RACE reads and stores each CDR3 protein as one record, lacking DNA. The sample totals around 260,000 distinct CDR3 sequences. The sequenced material came from blood T cells: a sorted CD56 or NKG2C T cell subset, CD4+ or CD8+ T cells, or bulk PBMC T cells (not recorded which). These receptors were taken from a woman between 18 and 69 years old in good health. CDR3s include the opening cysteine and the closing phenylalanine or tryptophan. The order of the fields is J gene, V gene, CDR3 protein.

J: TRBJ1-5
V: TRBV7-6
CDR3: CASSPGQGRNNQPQHF

J: TRBJ1-1
V: TRBV7-9
CDR3: CASSLGTGKAFF

J: TRBJ2-1
V: TRBV7-2
CDR3: CASSLVAGGGEQFF

J: TRBJ2-1
V: TRBV28
CDR3: CASSLGSGPGEQFF

J: TRBJ2-7
V: TRBV7-8
CDR3: CASSSTPPSYEQYF

J: TRBJ2-5
V: TRBV24-1
CDR3: CATAGGETQYF

J: TRBJ1-2
V: TRBV11-2
CDR3: CASSLDGASGSYYGYTF

J: TRBJ2-1
V: TRBV14
CDR3: CASSPRLSSSYNEQFF

J: TRBJ1-4
V: TRBV28
CDR3: CASSFITATNEKLFF

J: TRBJ2-7
V: TRBV29-1
CDR3: CSVGVQALALAPYEQYF

J: TRBJ2-3
V: TRBV20-1
CDR3: CSARPAGGGDTQYF

J: TRBJ2-1
V: TRBV27
CDR3: CASSPRGAGPGNEQFF

J: TRBJ2-3
V: TRBV29-1
CDR3: CSVAAQGVGDTQYF

J: TRBJ2-3
V: TRBV7-9
CDR3: CASSPEAVGDTQYF

J: TRBJ1-5
V: TRBV30
CDR3: CAWSVQDRARNQPQHF